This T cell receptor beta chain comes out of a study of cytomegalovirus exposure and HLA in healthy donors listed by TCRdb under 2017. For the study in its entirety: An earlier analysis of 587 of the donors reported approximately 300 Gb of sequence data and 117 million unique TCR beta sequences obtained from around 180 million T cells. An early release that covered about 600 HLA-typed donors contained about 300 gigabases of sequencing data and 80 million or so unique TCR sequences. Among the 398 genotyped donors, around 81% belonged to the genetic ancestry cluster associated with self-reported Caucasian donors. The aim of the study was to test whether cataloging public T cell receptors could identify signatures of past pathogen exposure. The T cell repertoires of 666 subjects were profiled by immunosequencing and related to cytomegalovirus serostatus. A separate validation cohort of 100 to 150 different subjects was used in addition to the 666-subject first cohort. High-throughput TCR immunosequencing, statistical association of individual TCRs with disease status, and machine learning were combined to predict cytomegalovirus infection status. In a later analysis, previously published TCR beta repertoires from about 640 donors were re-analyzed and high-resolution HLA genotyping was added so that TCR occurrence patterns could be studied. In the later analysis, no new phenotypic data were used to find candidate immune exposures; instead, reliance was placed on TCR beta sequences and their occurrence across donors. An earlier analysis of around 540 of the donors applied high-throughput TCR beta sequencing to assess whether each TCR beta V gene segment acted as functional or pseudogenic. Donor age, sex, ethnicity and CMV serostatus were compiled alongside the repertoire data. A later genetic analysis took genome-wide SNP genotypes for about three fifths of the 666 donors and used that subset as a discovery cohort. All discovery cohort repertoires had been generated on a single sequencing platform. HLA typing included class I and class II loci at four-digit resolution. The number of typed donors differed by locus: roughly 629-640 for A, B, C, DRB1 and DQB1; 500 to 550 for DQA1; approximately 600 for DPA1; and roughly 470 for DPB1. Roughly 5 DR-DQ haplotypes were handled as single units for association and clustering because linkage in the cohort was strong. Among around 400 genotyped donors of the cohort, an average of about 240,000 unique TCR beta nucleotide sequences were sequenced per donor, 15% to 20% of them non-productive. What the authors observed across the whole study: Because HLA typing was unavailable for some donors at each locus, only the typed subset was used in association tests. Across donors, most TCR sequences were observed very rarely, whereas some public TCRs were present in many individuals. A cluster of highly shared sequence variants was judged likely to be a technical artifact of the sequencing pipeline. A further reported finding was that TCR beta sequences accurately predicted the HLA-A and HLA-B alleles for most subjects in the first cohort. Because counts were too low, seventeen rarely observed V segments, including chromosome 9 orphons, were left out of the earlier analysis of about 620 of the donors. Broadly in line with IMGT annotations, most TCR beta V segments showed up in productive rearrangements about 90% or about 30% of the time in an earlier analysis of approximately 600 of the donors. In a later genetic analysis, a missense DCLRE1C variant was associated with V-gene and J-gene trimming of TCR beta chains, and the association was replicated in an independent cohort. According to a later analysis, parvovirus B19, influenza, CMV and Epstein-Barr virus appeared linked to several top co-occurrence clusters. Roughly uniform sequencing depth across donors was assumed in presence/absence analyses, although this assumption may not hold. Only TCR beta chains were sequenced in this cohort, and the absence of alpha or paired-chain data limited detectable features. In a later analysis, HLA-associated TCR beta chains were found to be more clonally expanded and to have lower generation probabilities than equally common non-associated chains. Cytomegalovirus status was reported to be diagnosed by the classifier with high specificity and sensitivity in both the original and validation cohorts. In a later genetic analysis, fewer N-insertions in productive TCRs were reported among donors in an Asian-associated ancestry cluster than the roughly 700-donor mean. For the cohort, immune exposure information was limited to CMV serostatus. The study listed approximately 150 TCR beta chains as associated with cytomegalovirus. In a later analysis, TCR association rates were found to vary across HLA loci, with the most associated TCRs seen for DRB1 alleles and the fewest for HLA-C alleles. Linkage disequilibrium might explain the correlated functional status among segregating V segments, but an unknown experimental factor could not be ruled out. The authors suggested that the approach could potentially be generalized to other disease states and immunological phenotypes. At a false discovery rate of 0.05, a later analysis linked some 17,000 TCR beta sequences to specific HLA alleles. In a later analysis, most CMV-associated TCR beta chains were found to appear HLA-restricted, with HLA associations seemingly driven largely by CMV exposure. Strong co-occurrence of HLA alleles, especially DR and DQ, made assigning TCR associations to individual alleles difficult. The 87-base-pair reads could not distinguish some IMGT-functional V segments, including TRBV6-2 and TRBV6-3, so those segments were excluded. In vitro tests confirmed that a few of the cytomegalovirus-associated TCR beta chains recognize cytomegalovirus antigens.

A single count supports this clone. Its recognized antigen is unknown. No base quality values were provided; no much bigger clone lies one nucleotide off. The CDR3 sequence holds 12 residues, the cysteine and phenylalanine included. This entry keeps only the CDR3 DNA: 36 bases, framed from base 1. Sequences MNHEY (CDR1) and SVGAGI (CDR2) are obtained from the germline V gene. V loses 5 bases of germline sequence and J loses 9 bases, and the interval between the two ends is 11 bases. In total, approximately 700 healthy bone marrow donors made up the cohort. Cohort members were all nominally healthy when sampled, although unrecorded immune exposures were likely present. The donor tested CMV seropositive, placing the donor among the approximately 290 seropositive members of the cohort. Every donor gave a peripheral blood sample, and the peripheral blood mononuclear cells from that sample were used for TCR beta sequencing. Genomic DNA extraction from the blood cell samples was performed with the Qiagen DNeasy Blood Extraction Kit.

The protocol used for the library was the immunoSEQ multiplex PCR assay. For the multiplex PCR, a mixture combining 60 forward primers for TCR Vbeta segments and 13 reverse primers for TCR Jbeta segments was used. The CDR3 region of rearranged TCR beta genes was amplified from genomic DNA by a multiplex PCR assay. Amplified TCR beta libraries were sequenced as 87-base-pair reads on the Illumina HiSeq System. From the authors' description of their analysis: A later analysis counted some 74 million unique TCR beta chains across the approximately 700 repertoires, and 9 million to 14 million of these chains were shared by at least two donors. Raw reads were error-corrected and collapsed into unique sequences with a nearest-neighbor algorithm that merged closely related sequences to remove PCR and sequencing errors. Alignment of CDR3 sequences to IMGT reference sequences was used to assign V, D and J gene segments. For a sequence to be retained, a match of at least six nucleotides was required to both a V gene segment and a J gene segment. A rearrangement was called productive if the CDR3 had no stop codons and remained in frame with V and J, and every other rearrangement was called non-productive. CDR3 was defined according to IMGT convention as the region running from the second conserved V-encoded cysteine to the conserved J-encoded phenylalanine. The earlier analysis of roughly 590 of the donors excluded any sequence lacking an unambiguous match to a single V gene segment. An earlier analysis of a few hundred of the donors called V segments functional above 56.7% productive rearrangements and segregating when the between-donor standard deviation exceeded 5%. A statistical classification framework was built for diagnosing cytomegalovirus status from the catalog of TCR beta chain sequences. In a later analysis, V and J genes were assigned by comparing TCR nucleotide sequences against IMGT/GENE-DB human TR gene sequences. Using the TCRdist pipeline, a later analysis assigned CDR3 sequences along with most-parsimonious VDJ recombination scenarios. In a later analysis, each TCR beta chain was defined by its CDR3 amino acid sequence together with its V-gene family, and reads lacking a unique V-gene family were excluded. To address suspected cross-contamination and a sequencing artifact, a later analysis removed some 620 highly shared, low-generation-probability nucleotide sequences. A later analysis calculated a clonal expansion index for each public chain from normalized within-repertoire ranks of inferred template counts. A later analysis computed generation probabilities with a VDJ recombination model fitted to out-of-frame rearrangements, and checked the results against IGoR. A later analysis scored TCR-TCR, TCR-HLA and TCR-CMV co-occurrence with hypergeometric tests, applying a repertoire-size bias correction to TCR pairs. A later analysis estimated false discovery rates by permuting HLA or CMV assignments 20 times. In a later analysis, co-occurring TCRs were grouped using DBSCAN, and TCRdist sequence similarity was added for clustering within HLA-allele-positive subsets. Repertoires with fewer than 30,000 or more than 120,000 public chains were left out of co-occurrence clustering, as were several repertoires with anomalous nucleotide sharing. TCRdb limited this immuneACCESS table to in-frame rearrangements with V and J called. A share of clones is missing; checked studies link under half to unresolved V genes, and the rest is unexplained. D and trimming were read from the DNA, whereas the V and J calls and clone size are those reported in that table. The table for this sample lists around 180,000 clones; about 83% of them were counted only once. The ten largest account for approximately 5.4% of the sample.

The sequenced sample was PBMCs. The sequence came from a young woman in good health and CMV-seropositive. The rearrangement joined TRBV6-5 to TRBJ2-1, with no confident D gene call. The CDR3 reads CASSRDLSEQFF. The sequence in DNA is TGTGCCAGCAGTCGCGATCTGTCTGAGCAGTTCTTC.